One sample yielded the 23 T cell receptor beta chains listed below, sequenced in a study of T cell changes during pregnancy in multiple sclerosis. Generated by immunoSEQ multiplex PCR, the TCRdb table keeps only in-frame clones and is missing some. The sample yields under 30,000 clones, around 89% seen once. The sample consisted of CD4+ T cells from peripheral blood mononuclear cells, taken in the first trimester of pregnancy. These receptor sequences come from a female donor in good health, enrolled as a control in a pregnancy study.

The CDR3 region has the DNA TGTGCCAGCAGTCGGGGGGGGAGCGGGGGGACGGACATTCAGTACTTC. It translates to CASSRGGSGGTDIQYF. The V call is TRBV25-1, the J call TRBJ2-4; TRBD2 aligns across 9 bases. Germline V gene lookup returns CDR1 MGHDK and CDR2 SYGVNS. The CDR3 sequence is 16 residues long. Unmatched junction bases numbered 13, after V lost 5 bases and J lost 8 bases.

V and J are TRBV6-6 and TRBJ2-1, with 9 bases lining up with TRBD2. The CDR3 length is 15 residues. Trimming removed 8 bases from V and 6 bases from J; junction bases left unmatched: 11. Germline CDR1 is MNHNY and CDR2 is SVGAGI (reference sequence). The CDR3 here is CASDGAGGPGNEQFF. The CDR3 bases are TGTGCCAGCGACGGGGCGGGGGGGCCAGGCAATGAGCAGTTCTTC.

The chain uses TRBV6-1 and TRBJ1-5; D not certain. V lost 2 bases and J lost 5, with 7 bases in between. Germline CDR1 and CDR2: MNHNS and SASEGT. The CDR3 sequence is 13 residues long. The CDR3 DNA reads TGTGCCAGCAGTGAAATGAGAGATCAGCCCCAGCATTTT. Its translation is CASSEMRDQPQHF.

A few counts support this clone. The same CDR3 is also encoded by other DNA sequences in this sample. The V gene is TRBV29-1, the J gene TRBJ1-1, with TRBD1 matching over 8 bases. CDR1 and CDR2 from the germline V gene are SQVTM and ANQGSEA. There are 14 residues in the CDR3. V dropped 3 bases and J dropped 1; count of bases not matched to a gene: 4. Here the CDR3 DNA reads TGCAGCGTTGATTCCGGGACAGGGAACACTGAAGCTTTCTTT. This encodes CSVDSGTGNTEAFF.

This clone has a handful of counts. The genes are TRBV6-5 and TRBJ1-3; 8 nucleotides match TRBD1. Looked up from germline, CDR1 is MNHEY and CDR2 is SVGAGI. J was trimmed by 4 bases and V by 6 bases; bases with no gene match: 5. The CDR3 is made up of 14 amino acids. Here the CDR3 reads CASSPTGAGNTIYF. As DNA, the CDR3 is TGTGCCAGCAGCCCGACAGGGGCGGGAAACACCATATATTTT.

The gene calls are TRBV7-8 and TRBJ1-2; perhaps TRBD1 as D (5 bases). The CDR3 is 14 amino acids. V was cut by 1 base and J by 4 bases, with 10 bases left in between. From germline, CDR1 is SGHVS and CDR2 FQNEAQ. As DNA, the CDR3 is TGTGCCAGCAGCTTAGGTTCAGGGCTCTATGGCTACACCTTC. Translating gives CASSLGSGLYGYTF. Full variable domain (rest looked up from reference TRBV7-8 and TRBJ1-2): GAGVSQSPRYKVAKRGQDVALRCDPISGHVSLFWYQQALGQGPEFLTYFQNEAQLDKSGLPSDRFFAERPEGSVSTLKIQRTQQEDSAVYLCASSLGSGLYGYTFGSGTRLTVV.

The rearrangement joins TRBV5-4 to TRBJ2-1; TRBD2 matches at 7 bases. The CDR3 length is 16 residues. Germline CDR1 is SGHNT and CDR2 is YYREEE (reference sequence). V lost 0 bases, J lost 5 bases, and 8 bases stayed unmatched. The CDR3: CASSLAVGGRDNEQFF. CDR3 nucleotides: TGTGCCAGCAGCTTGGCCGTAGGCGGGAGAGACAATGAGCAGTTCTTC.

The chain couples TRBV10-3 to TRBJ2-1; D not certain. Trimming shortened V by 11 bases and J by 7 bases, and 15 bases separated the two germline ends. This CDR3 comprises 12 residues. Germline CDR1 and CDR2: ENHRY and SYGVKD. Here the CDR3 reads CASPRSFNEQFF. The CDR3 DNA is TGTGCCTCACCGAGGAGTTTTAATGAGCAGTTCTTC.

V usage is TRBV11-1 and J usage is TRBJ2-3, with D possibly being TRBD2 (5 bases). CDR3 length: 14 residues. The V end was cut by 4 bases, the J end by 3 bases, with 11 bases between. CDR1 is SGHAT and CDR2 is FQDESV in the germline V gene (reference sequence). The CDR3 region has the DNA TGTGCCAGCAGCTCGGAAACTAGTACAGATACGCAGTATTTT. This translates into CASSSETSTDTQYF.

V and J are TRBV2 and TRBJ2-3; 9 positions match TRBD2. The CDR3 contains 17 residues. Germline V CDR1 and CDR2: SNHLY, FYNNEI. The V gene end was trimmed by 7 bases and the J gene end by 0 bases; junction bases not matched to a gene: 11. CDR3: CASTPSSGGTSTDTQYF. The CDR3 bases are TGTGCCAGCACCCCCTCGAGCGGGGGGACTAGCACAGATACGCAGTATTTT.

The chain has TRBV4-1 and TRBJ1-5; D call uncertain. CDR1 and CDR2 (germline): MGHRA, YSYEKL. V shed 1 base and J shed 0 bases, with 19 bases lying between them. There are 19 residues in the CDR3. CDR3 nucleotides: TGCGCCAGCAGCCAAGTTCGCACGGGGTCGCGTTATAGCAATCAGCCCCAGCATTTT. This encodes CASSQVRTGSRYSNQPQHF.

A single count supports this clone. This sequence joins TRBV5-4 and TRBJ2-2; 7 bases match TRBD1. The CDR3 is made up of 15 amino acids. V shed 4 bases and J 8 bases; nucleotides not matched to a gene: 11. The germline V gene encodes CDR1 SGHNT and CDR2 YYREEE (reference sequence). The chain's CDR3 is CASSPTGFEGGELFF. CDR3 in DNA: TGTGCCAGCAGCCCGACAGGGTTCGAGGGGGGGGAGCTGTTTTTT.

V and J are TRBV11-1 and TRBJ2-1, with 7 bases identical to TRBD2. Unmatched junction bases numbered 7, after V lost 3 bases and J lost 2 bases. The CDR3 is 16 residues long. CDR1 is SGHAT and CDR2 is FQDESV in the germline V gene (reference sequence). CDR3 residues: CASSFRRERAYNEQFF. The CDR3 nucleotides read TGTGCCAGCAGCTTTCGGCGGGAGCGGGCCTACAATGAGCAGTTCTTC.

V is TRBV10-3 and J is TRBJ2-2, with a possible D match to TRBD2 (6 bases). Trimming removed 4 bases at V and 4 bases at J, with 13 bases between. The CDR3 has 15 residues. The germline gives CDR1 ENHRY, CDR2 SYGVKD. The chain's CDR3 is CAISVRGAVTGELFF. The DNA for the CDR3 is TGTGCCATCAGTGTGCGGGGAGCGGTCACCGGGGAGCTGTTTTTT.

The chain joins TRBV4-3 to TRBJ2-7, with D tentatively TRBD2 (6 bases). CDR3 length equals 15 residues. CDR1 and CDR2 from the germline V gene are LGHNA and YSLEER. With 1 base removed from V and 2 bases from J, the gap between germline ends came to 12 bases. The CDR3 bases are TGCGCCAGCAGCCAAGGAACTGGAGGGACCTACGAGCAGTACTTC. It is translated as CASSQGTGGTYEQYF.

The J gene is TRBJ2-7, the V gene TRBV18; 12 nucleotides line up with TRBD2. Per germline, CDR1 KGHSH and CDR2 LQKENI. This CDR3 contains 16 residues. Trimming took 3 bases from V and 6 from J; bases not matched to a gene: 9. The CDR3 reads CASSPPTSGGFGEQYF. The CDR3 DNA is TGTGCCAGCTCACCCCCGACTAGCGGGGGATTTGGCGAGCAGTACTTC.

V and J are TRBV10-3 and TRBJ1-1; 7 bases are shared with TRBD1. Trimming at V came to 8 bases and at J to 3 bases, leaving 6 bases not matched to a gene. CDR3 size: 13 residues. Germline V gene sequence: CDR1 ENHRY, CDR2 SYGVKD. This chain's CDR3 is CAIGRGTDTEAFF. DNA of the CDR3: TGTGCCATCGGCAGGGGGACTGACACTGAAGCTTTCTTT.

CDR3 DNA: TGTGCCAGCAGCGGGACTAGCGGGTACAATGAGCAGTTCTTC. It encodes CASSGTSGYNEQFF. V and J are TRBV5-6 and TRBJ2-1; 12 bases map to TRBD2. The J segment lost 4 bases and the V segment lost 4 bases, leaving 0 bases of the junction unmatched. The CDR3 extends over 14 amino acids. Germline V gene data show CDR1 as SGHDT and CDR2 as YYEEEE.

V is TRBV28 and J is TRBJ2-7; possible D gene TRBD2, 5 bases. The ends were cut back, 10 bases at V and 1 base at J, with 20 bases in the middle. The CDR3 sequence is 15 residues long. CDR1 and CDR2 (germline): MDHEN, SYDVKM. The CDR3 sequence: CATALVSGPSYEQYF. CDR3 nucleotides: TGTGCCACCGCCCTCGTCAGCGGACCTTCCTACGAGCAGTACTTC. The full variable domain, completed using reference TRBV28 and TRBJ2-7, is DVKVTQSSRYLVKRTGEKVFLECVQDMDHENMFWYRQDPGLGLRLIYFSYDVKMKEKGDIPEGYSVSREKKERFSLILESASTNQTSMYLCATALVSGPSYEQYFGPGTRLTVT.

The V gene is TRBV30, the J gene TRBJ1-1; D not resolved. V dropped 2 bases and J dropped 4 bases, with 8 bases sitting between them. Germline CDR1 is GTSNPN and CDR2 is SVGIG (reference sequence). This CDR3 contains 12 residues. In nucleotides, the CDR3 is TGTGCCTGGAGTCGGGCGGGCACTGAAGCTTTCTTT. It is translated as CAWSRAGTEAFF.

The rearrangement uses TRBV2 and TRBJ2-2; D perhaps matches TRBD2 (6 bases). This CDR3 has 12 amino acids. Deletions cut 7 bases from V and 8 bases from J, with 11 bases between. The germline V gene has CDR1 SNHLY and CDR2 FYNNEI. CDR3 bases: TGTGCCAGCACCTTGGCGGGGGGGGAGCTGTTTTTT. Translation gives CASTLAGGELFF.

The chain joins TRBV18 to TRBJ1-2; 7 bases map to TRBD1. Trimming took 3 bases from V and 4 from J; bases not matched to a gene: 14. Germline values: CDR1 KGHSH, CDR2 LQKENI. The CDR3 extends over 17 amino acids. CDR3 DNA: TGTGCCAGCTCACCGGGACAGAGCAATGGGGTGGGCTATGGCTACACCTTC. It yields the protein CASSPGQSNGVGYGYTF.

This chain's CDR3 is CASSQDLIPTGTGYNEQFF. CDR3 DNA sequence: TGCGCCAGCAGCCAAGATCTTATCCCAACCGGGACAGGGTATAATGAGCAGTTCTTC. The chain has TRBV4-1 and TRBJ2-1; 9 nucleotides agree with TRBD1. The CDR3 has 19 amino acids. Trimming at V came to 0 bases and at J to 7 bases, leaving 16 bases not matched to a gene. Germline lookup yields CDR1 MGHRA and CDR2 YSYEKL.